The rows below give T cell receptor beta chains drawn from one sample of a study of blood T cell repertoires in COVID-19. Generated by immunoSEQ multiplex PCR, the TCRdb table keeps only in-frame clones and is missing some. The data contain 150,000 or so clones, around 88% of them seen just once; the ten biggest clones take up 5% to 6%. The source material was peripheral blood. The receptors stem from a human donor in a cohort sampled during active COVID-19. CDR3s include the opening cysteine and the closing phenylalanine or tryptophan. A D gene is named only where the DNA matches it firmly. Expanded clones are given a class, and other clones once, few, many or no size at all.

V	J	D	size	CDR3	DNA
TRBV3-1/TRBV3-2	TRBJ1-2	-	-	CASSPYLAMQGQVEDGYTF	TGTGCCAGCAGCCCGTACCTCGCAATGCAGGGGCAGGTGGAGGATGGCTACACCTTC
TRBV25-1	TRBJ1-6	-	once	CASSASGDFSPLHF	TGTGCCAGCAGTGCGTCCGGGGACTTTTCACCCCTCCACTTT
TRBV28	TRBJ1-4	-	-	CASIKGGVNEKLFF	TGTGCCAGCATTAAGGGGGGGGTTAATGAAAAACTGTTTTTT
TRBV4-1	TRBJ2-5	-	once	CASSQAGETQYF	TGCGCCAGCAGCCAAGCGGGAGAGACCCAGTACTTC
TRBV27	TRBJ1-5	-	few	CASSSVGRGSQPQHF	TGTGCCAGCAGTTCCGTAGGACGGGGGAGTCAGCCCCAGCATTTT
TRBV19	TRBJ2-3	-	-	CASSIGTGIGSTDTQYF	TGTGCCAGTAGTATAGGTACAGGGATCGGCAGCACAGATACGCAGTATTTT
TRBV7-6	TRBJ2-7	TRBD1	-	CASSLTPGQGYEQYF	TGTGCCAGCAGCTTAACCCCGGGACAGGGCTACGAGCAGTACTTC
TRBV6-5	TRBJ1-1	-	-	CASTRGGNTEAFF	TGTGCCAGCACCCGGGGGGGGAACACTGAAGCTTTCTTT
TRBV27	TRBJ1-2	TRBD1	-	CASSGSVGTGLLDYGYTF	TGTGCCAGCAGTGGAAGCGTCGGGACAGGATTACTGGACTATGGCTACACCTTC
TRBV2	TRBJ1-2	TRBD1	-	CASSEPGTGQGYTF	TGTGCCAGCAGCGAACCCGGGACAGGGCAAGGCTACACCTTC
TRBV28	TRBJ2-7	TRBD1	-	CASGTGGPYEQYF	TGTGCCAGCGGTACAGGGGGGCCCTACGAGCAGTACTTC